A selection of T cell receptor beta chains follows, all from one sample in a study of T-cell memory formation after mild COVID-19. TCRdb re-analysed the 5' RACE reads in MiXCR, keeping a single row per CDR3 protein. Of more than 250,000 distinct CDR3 sequences listed, about a sixth are singletons. Input material: PBMCs or a T cell subset sorted from them (not recorded which). All receptors come from a man aged 18 to 35 who had mild COVID-19 (a few samples of this study predate the infection). Cell type and time point are not known. The CDR3 runs from the conserved cysteine through the conserved F or W. Each record gives: clone size, V gene, J gene, D gene, CDR3 DNA, CDR3 protein. D genes are given only for firm matches. The listing skips clone size in some rows; elsewhere it reads once, few, many or a size class.

clone size: few; V gene: TRBV6-5; J gene: TRBJ1-1; D gene: TRBD1; CDR3 DNA: TGTGCCAGCAGTTTTGACAGGGATAACACTGAAGCTTTCTTT; CDR3 protein: CASSFDRDNTEAFF
clone size: few; V gene: TRBV12-3/TRBV12-4; J gene: TRBJ2-1; D gene: -; CDR3 DNA: TGTGCCAGCAGTTTAAGGCTAGCGAATGAGCAGTTCTTC; CDR3 protein: CASSLRLANEQFF
clone size: few; V gene: TRBV5-4; J gene: TRBJ1-6; D gene: TRBD1; CDR3 DNA: TGTGCCAGCAGCCTGACAGGGGCTCTTCTGTCACCCCTCCACTTT; CDR3 protein: CASSLTGALLSPLHF
clone size: -; V gene: TRBV7-2; J gene: TRBJ1-1; D gene: -; CDR3 DNA: TGTGCCAGCAGCTTAGGAGGTTTGAGTTGGACTGAAGCTTTCTTT; CDR3 protein: CASSLGGLSWTEAFF
clone size: -; V gene: TRBV19; J gene: TRBJ2-6; D gene: TRBD1; CDR3 DNA: TGTGCCAGTAGCACCCCGGACAGGGGGACCTCCCCTGGGGCCAACGTCCTGACTTTC; CDR3 protein: CASSTPDRGTSPGANVLTF
clone size: -; V gene: TRBV6-2/TRBV6-3; J gene: TRBJ1-1; D gene: -; CDR3 DNA: TGTGCCAGCAGGAAGCTGGCCACTGAAGCTTTCTTT; CDR3 protein: CASRKLATEAFF
clone size: few; V gene: TRBV11-2; J gene: TRBJ2-3; D gene: -; CDR3 DNA: TGTGCCAGCAGCACAAGAGTGGATACGCAGTATTTT; CDR3 protein: CASSTRVDTQYF
clone size: few; V gene: TRBV12-3/TRBV12-4; J gene: TRBJ1-1; D gene: TRBD1; CDR3 DNA: TGTGCCAGCAGTTTAGGGGACAGGGGGCCCACTGAAGCTTTCTTT; CDR3 protein: CASSLGDRGPTEAFF
clone size: -; V gene: TRBV5-1; J gene: TRBJ2-3; D gene: -; CDR3 DNA: TGCGCCAGCAGCTTGGCGTTCAATACAGATACGCAGTATTTT; CDR3 protein: CASSLAFNTDTQYF
clone size: -; V gene: TRBV5-1; J gene: TRBJ1-4; D gene: -; CDR3 DNA: TGCGCCAGCAGCTTGTCAGGGATTGAAAAACTGTTTTTT; CDR3 protein: CASSLSGIEKLFF
clone size: -; V gene: TRBV6-6; J gene: TRBJ1-5; D gene: -; CDR3 DNA: TGTGCCAGCAGAACAGGACGGAGTCAGCCCCAGCATTTT; CDR3 protein: CASRTGRSQPQHF
clone size: -; V gene: TRBV28; J gene: TRBJ1-6; D gene: -; CDR3 DNA: TGTGCCAGCAGGAATGACCCTAGAGTGAGCTCCTATAATTCACCCCTCCACTTT; CDR3 protein: CASRNDPRVSSYNSPLHF
clone size: few; V gene: TRBV7-9; J gene: TRBJ2-2; D gene: -; CDR3 DNA: TGTGCCAGCAGCTTAGTGGGTTTAAGAGCCGGGGAGCTGTTTTTT; CDR3 protein: CASSLVGLRAGELFF
clone size: -; V gene: TRBV6-1; J gene: TRBJ1-1; D gene: -; CDR3 DNA: TGTGCCAGCAGTGAAGCGGGCGGACACACTGAAGCTTTCTTT; CDR3 protein: CASSEAGGHTEAFF
clone size: -; V gene: TRBV28; J gene: TRBJ2-3; D gene: -; CDR3 DNA: TGTGCCACTTCCGGAGGTAGCACAGATACGCAGTATTTT; CDR3 protein: CATSGGSTDTQYF
clone size: few; V gene: TRBV4-2; J gene: TRBJ2-1; D gene: -; CDR3 DNA: TGTGCCAGCAGCCAAGGAGGGGGAGACTCCGATGAGCAGTTCTTC; CDR3 protein: CASSQGGGDSDEQFF
clone size: -; V gene: TRBV4-3; J gene: TRBJ1-2; D gene: -; CDR3 DNA: TGCGCCAGCAGCCAAGATAGGGGGGTCTATGGCTACACCTTC; CDR3 protein: CASSQDRGVYGYTF